The 28 T cell receptor beta chains presented below share a single source sample, sequenced in a study of molecular identifiers for immune sequencing clone quantification. TCRdb re-called the PCR reads with MiXCR, one entry per CDR3 protein. The data contain 50,000 to 65,000 distinct CDR3 sequences, under 30% of them singletons. The material sequenced was naive CD8+ T cells from blood, with Jurkat cell RNA spiked in. Subset noted: FACS-sorted CD8+CD4-CCR7+CD45RA+ naive T cells. The receptors were gathered from a human donor in good health. Some libraries in this study had Jurkat cell RNA spiked in.

The chain is built from TRBV2 and TRBJ1-5; D not certain. V lost 4 bases and J lost 7, with 11 bases in between. Germline V gives CDR1 SNHLY, CDR2 FYNNEI. The CDR3 contains 13 residues. CDR3 residues: CASSGTPRQPQHF. The CDR3 bases are TGTGCCAGCAGTGGCACTCCAAGGCAGCCCCAGCATTTT.

On this clonotype: A much larger clone lies one base from this, so it may be a read error. The J gene is TRBJ2-7, the V gene TRBV12-3 or TRBV12-4; D call uncertain. There are 13 residues in the CDR3. The CDR3 bases are TGTGCCGGCAGTGTGGCAGGCTCCTACGAGCAGTACTTC. This encodes CAGSVAGSYEQYF.

The chain employs TRBV5-1 and TRBJ2-3; D gene uncertain. V lost 4 bases and J 2 bases, leaving 17 bases between the germline ends. Germline V gene sequence: CDR1 SGHRS, CDR2 YFSETQ. This CDR3 contains 16 residues. As DNA, the CDR3 is TGCGCCAGCAGCACCAGGACGCTAAGGTCCACAGATACGCAGTATTTT. Its protein product is CASSTRTLRSTDTQYF.

Worth noting for this clonotype: This may be a read error: a much more frequent sequence differs by one nucleotide. The J gene is TRBJ1-2, the V gene TRBV12-3 or TRBV12-4, with TRBD1 matching 7 bases. The ends lost 4 bases at V and 2 bases at J; junction bases unmatched: 16. There are 18 residues in the CDR3. DNA of the CDR3: TGTGCCAGCAGTTCTCCCTCTGGGGTGCAGGGGGGCAACTATGGCTACACCTTC. Residues: CASSSPSGVQGGNYGYTF.

The rearrangement joins TRBV4-2 to TRBJ2-2; D is undetermined. The CDR3 is 18 residues long. The germline V and J ends were trimmed by 0 bases and 2 bases, with 16 bases remaining between them. Germline-derived CDR1 and CDR2 are LGHNA and YNFKEQ. CDR3 bases: TGTGCCAGCAGCCAAGAAAGATGGGTGGGCGTTAACACCGGGGAGCTGTTTTTT. Protein: CASSQERWVGVNTGELFF.

This clonotype has at least ten counts. The rearrangement uses TRBV19 and TRBJ1-5; 8 bases are a match to TRBD1. V dropped 8 bases and J dropped 1; count of bases not matched to a gene: 7. Looked up from germline, CDR1 is LNHDA and CDR2 is SQIVND (reference sequence). CDR3 length: 15 amino acids. Here the CDR3 reads CASAAGGRSNQPQHF. As DNA, the CDR3 is TGTGCCAGTGCGGCAGGGGGCAGGAGCAATCAGCCCCAGCATTTT. Together with reference TRBV19 and TRBJ1-5, the CDR3 gives the full variable domain: DGGITQSPKYLFRKEGQNVTLSCEQNLNHDAMYWYRQDPGQGLRLIYYSQIVNDFQKGDIAEGYSVSREKKESFPLTVTSAQKNPTAFYLCASAAGGRSNQPQHFGDGTRLSIL.

This clonotype was observed at least ten times. The rearrangement joins TRBV5-1 to TRBJ1-6; 10 positions match TRBD1. The V segment lost 4 bases and the J segment 7 bases; nucleotides outside the gene matches: 2. This CDR3 region has 14 residues. Per germline, CDR1 SGHRS and CDR2 YFSETQ. Here the CDR3 DNA reads TGCGCCAGCAGCCCGGGACAGGGGAATTCACCCCTCCACTTT. Its protein is CASSPGQGNSPLHF.

This clonotype has at least ten counts. In nucleotides, the CDR3 is TGTGCCAGCAGTCAGACAGGGGGCATCGTGGTTACGCAGTATTTT. The encoded protein is CASSQTGGIVVTQYF. V gene TRBV6-6 combines with J gene TRBJ2-3, with 10 bases lining up with TRBD1. CDR3 length: 15 residues. In germline, CDR1 is MNHNY, CDR2 SVGAGI (reference sequence). The trim removed 5 bases at V and 8 bases at J, leaving 10 bases unmatched.

Note on this clonotype: A much more abundant neighbour one base away suggests this may be a read error. The J gene is TRBJ2-7, the V gene TRBV6-5, with D uncertain. V lost 0 bases and J 5 bases, leaving 14 bases between the germline ends. Germline CDR1 and CDR2: MNHEY and SVGAGI. This CDR3 has 15 residues. The CDR3 DNA is TGTGCCAGCAGTTACTCATCACTAATTGAGGACGAGCAGTACTTC. This codes for CASSYSSLIEDEQYF.

This clonotype was found many times. CDR3 nucleotides: TGTGCCACCAGCAGAGATAGAGGAACCAATTCACCCCTCCACTTT. Translation: CATSRDRGTNSPLHF. The V gene is TRBV15, the J gene TRBJ1-6; D is unresolved. V lost 0 bases and J lost 7, with 10 bases in between. Looked up from germline, CDR1 is LNHNV and CDR2 is YYDKDF (reference sequence). CDR3 size: 15 residues.

This sequence joins TRBV13 and TRBJ1-1, with D unclear. From germline, CDR1 is PRHDT and CDR2 FYEKMQ (reference sequence). This CDR3 comprises 13 residues. V was shortened by 3 bases and J by 4 bases, with 9 bases between the two germline ends. CDR3 DNA sequence: TGTGCCAGCAGCTTCTCAGCAGCCACTGAAGCTTTCTTT. It is translated as CASSFSAATEAFF. Full variable domain (rest looked up from reference TRBV13 and TRBJ1-1): AAGVIQSPRHLIKEKRETATLKCYPIPRHDTVYWYQQGPGQDPQFLISFYEKMQSDKGSIPDRFSAQQFSDYHSELNMSSLELGDSALYFCASSFSAATEAFFGQGTRLTVV.

This clonotype was counted many times. The chain links TRBV19 to TRBJ1-5; tentatively, D is TRBD1 (6 bases). The CDR3 is made up of 16 amino acids. V was shortened by 4 bases and J by 0 bases, with 13 bases between the two germline ends. CDR1 and CDR2 from the germline V gene are LNHDA and SQIVND (reference sequence). CDR3 DNA: TGTGCCAGTAGTACGACAGGAGGATATAGCAATCAGCCCCAGCATTTT. Translation gives CASSTTGGYSNQPQHF.

This clonotype was seen at least ten times. The rearrangement uses TRBV5-1 and TRBJ2-7; TRBD2 matches at 16 bases. The CDR3 extends over 19 amino acids. CDR1 is SGHRS, CDR2 YFSETQ, per germline. The V and J ends lost 4 bases and 0 bases, in that order; junction bases with no gene match: 10. CDR3 amino acids: CASSLPGLAGGVSSYEQYF. CDR3 bases: TGCGCCAGCAGCCTACCGGGACTAGCGGGAGGGGTCAGCTCCTACGAGCAGTACTTC. Full variable domain (remainder filled in from reference TRBV5-1 and TRBJ2-7): KAGVTQTPRYLIKTRGQQVTLSCSPISGHRSVSWYQQTPGQGLQFLFEYFSETQRNKGNFPGRFSGRQFSNSRSEMNVSTLELGDSALYLCASSLPGLAGGVSSYEQYFGPGTRLTVT.

This clonotype was detected many times. This chain links TRBV14 with TRBJ2-7; TRBD1 aligns across 9 bases. Germline V gene lookup returns CDR1 SGHDN and CDR2 FVKESK. This CDR3 contains 14 residues. Germline trimming cut 4 bases from V and 4 bases from J; bases unmatched to any gene: 5. This CDR3 is CASSLGQGWYEQYF. The DNA of the CDR3 is TGTGCCAGCAGCCTAGGACAGGGGTGGTACGAGCAGTACTTC.

This clonotype appeared many times. The chain is built from TRBV5-8 and TRBJ2-3; D is ambiguous. CDR1 is SGHTS, CDR2 YDEGEE, per germline. V was pared by 7 bases and J by 4 bases, with 19 bases between. The CDR3 has 15 residues. The chain's CDR3 is CASCVALRLPDTQYF. CDR3 coding DNA: TGTGCCAGCTGTGTGGCTTTGCGGCTCCCAGATACGCAGTATTTT.

With respect to this clonotype: This clone may be a read error of a much larger clone one base away. The chain uses TRBV5-3 and TRBJ2-7; TRBD1 aligns across 8 bases. TRBV5-3 is an ORF for which the function is uncertain. The length of the CDR3 is 14 residues. Here the CDR3 reads CASSYGTGSHEQYF. The CDR3, as DNA: TGTGCCAGCAGCTACGGGACAGGTTCCCACGAGCAGTACTTC.

This clonotype was seen at least ten times. The chain couples TRBV12-3 or TRBV12-4 to TRBJ2-2, with 13 nucleotides matching TRBD2. CDR3 length: 18 amino acids. Germline trimming cut 7 bases from V and 3 bases from J; bases unmatched to any gene: 11. The DNA of the CDR3 is TGTGCCAGCAAGCCGGGACTAGCGGGGCCTCTGGACACCGGGGAGCTGTTTTTT. Protein sequence: CASKPGLAGPLDTGELFF.

This clonotype was seen at least ten times. The chain has TRBV30 and TRBJ2-3; D uncertain. CDR3 length: 14 residues. The germline V gene encodes CDR1 GTSNPN and CDR2 SVGIG (reference sequence). V was clipped by 1 base and J by 7 bases, with 15 bases between them. The CDR3 region is CAWSGRLEWYTQYF. In nucleotides, the CDR3 is TGTGCCTGGAGTGGACGACTTGAATGGTATACGCAGTATTTT.

This clonotype was seen many times. The chain joins TRBV14 to TRBJ2-7; maybe TRBD2 (5 bases). Germline values: CDR1 SGHDN, CDR2 FVKESK. The CDR3 runs 13 residues. Trimming pared 2 bases from V and 6 bases from J, leaving 11 bases between. Here the CDR3 DNA reads TGTGCCAGCAGCCAAACTAGTGGGTCCGAGCAGTACTTC. It translates to CASSQTSGSEQYF.

The chain couples TRBV28 to TRBJ1-5, with 7 bases fitting TRBD1. Germline V gene lookup returns CDR1 MDHEN and CDR2 SYDVKM. The CDR3 sequence is 14 residues long. The V segment lost 6 bases and the J segment 6 bases; nucleotides outside the gene matches: 8. This CDR3 is CASSNGQAPQPQHF. Written as DNA, the CDR3 is TGTGCCAGCAGCAATGGACAGGCTCCTCAGCCCCAGCATTTT.

This clonotype has a count of ten or more. The chain links TRBV6-1 to TRBJ2-1; TRBD2 agrees at 12 bases. Per the germline V gene, CDR1 is MNHNS and CDR2 is SASEGT. Trimming removed 6 bases from V and 9 bases from J; junction bases left unmatched: 9. The CDR3 contains 15 residues. CDR3 bases: TGTGCCAGCAGCCCACTAGCGGGAGGCTCCCGTGAGCAGTTCTTC. Its protein is CASSPLAGGSREQFF.

With respect to this clonotype: A read error is possible here, since a much larger clone lies one base away. The chain uses TRBV7-9 and TRBJ2-7; a weak D match, TRBD2 (5 bases). This CDR3 is built from 14 residues. Germline assignment: CDR1 SEHNR and CDR2 FQNEAQ (reference sequence). As DNA, the CDR3 is TGTGCCAGCAGCTTAGGGGTAGCGTTCTACGAGCTGTACTTC. This sequence encodes CASSLGVAFYELYF.

For this clonotype: A much larger clone lies one base from this, so it may be a read error. The rearrangement uses TRBV12-3 or TRBV12-4 and TRBJ2-5; the D gene is possibly TRBD1 (6 bases). The CDR3 spans 13 residues. The DNA of the CDR3 is TGTGCCAGCAGCCAGGGGTTCCAAGAGACCCAGCACTTC. It encodes CASSQGFQETQHF.

This clonotype has at least ten counts. J is TRBJ2-4 and V is TRBV20-1; 7 bases agree with TRBD2. CDR1 is DFQATT and CDR2 is SNEGSKA in the germline V gene (reference sequence). There are 14 residues in the CDR3. With V trimmed by 2 bases and J by 8 bases, 9 bases remained unmatched. CDR3 in amino acids: CSARRTRGWDIQYF. The DNA for the CDR3 is TGCAGTGCTAGAAGGACTAGGGGTTGGGACATTCAGTACTTC.

Remarks on this clonotype: It may be a read error: a sequence one base away is much more abundant. The chain carries TRBV6-2 or TRBV6-3 and TRBJ2-7; D might be TRBD1 (6 bases). The CDR3 has 14 residues. Germline V gene sequence: CDR1 MNHEY, CDR2 SVGEGT. DNA of the CDR3: TGTGCCAGCAGTATCACAGGGTACTCCTACGAGCGGTACTTC. Its translation is CASSITGYSYERYF.

This clonotype was found many times. The gene calls are TRBV30 and TRBJ2-2; either TRBD1 or TRBD2 may supply D (5 bases each). This CDR3 has 18 amino acids. Germline loops: CDR1 GTSNPN, CDR2 SVGIG (reference sequence). Trimming shortened V by 4 bases and J by 1 base, and 22 bases separated the two germline ends. The CDR3 protein is CAWTYPGRITKNTGELFF. The CDR3 bases are TGTGCCTGGACTTATCCGGGACGAATAACCAAGAACACCGGGGAGCTGTTTTTT.

This clonotype occurred many times. The chain's CDR3 is CASSFRPITDTQYF. The DNA of the CDR3 is TGTGCCAGCAGTTTCAGGCCGATCACAGATACGCAGTATTTT. This chain joins TRBV12-3 or TRBV12-4 and TRBJ2-3; D remains unclear. V gave up 3 bases and J gave up 2 bases, with 9 bases separating them. This CDR3 contains 14 residues.

This clonotype was recorded at least ten times. This chain uses TRBV10-2 with TRBJ2-5; 8 bases line up with TRBD1. This CDR3 is built from 13 residues. The germline V gene encodes CDR1 WSHSY and CDR2 SAAADI. V shed 8 bases and J 7 bases; nucleotides not matched to a gene: 9. In DNA, the CDR3 is TGCGCCAGCCTGACAGGGGACCAGAGGACCCAGTACTTC. Its protein is CASLTGDQRTQYF.